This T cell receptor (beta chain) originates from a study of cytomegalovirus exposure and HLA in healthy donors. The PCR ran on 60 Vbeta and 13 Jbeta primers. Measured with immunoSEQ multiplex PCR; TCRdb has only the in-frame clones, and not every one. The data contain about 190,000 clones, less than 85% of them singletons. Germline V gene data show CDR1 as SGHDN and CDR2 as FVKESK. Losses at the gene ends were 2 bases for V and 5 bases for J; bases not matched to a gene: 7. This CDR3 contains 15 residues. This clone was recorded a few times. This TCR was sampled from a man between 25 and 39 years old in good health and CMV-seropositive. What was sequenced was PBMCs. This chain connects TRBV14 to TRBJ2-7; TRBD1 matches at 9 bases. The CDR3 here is CASSQSWDRVHEQYF. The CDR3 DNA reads TGTGCCAGCAGCCAATCCTGGGACAGGGTCCACGAGCAGTACTTC.